This is a list of T cell receptor beta chains from one sample in a study of blood T cells in healthy people across ages. TCRdb passed the 5' RACE reads through MiXCR, listing each CDR3 protein once. The sample lists approximately 1.5 million distinct CDR3 sequences, 40% to 45% seen once, with less than 5% in the top ten. The sequencing input was blood. The receptors come from a woman under 30 in good health. Each CDR3 is given without its conserved first and last residue. D genes are given only for firm matches.

V gene	CDR3 length	D gene	J gene	CDR3 protein
TRBV5-6	14	-	TRBJ2-3	ASSRAPSVSTDTQY
TRBV5-5	12	-	TRBJ1-2	ASSPGTDMYGYT
TRBV12-3/TRBV12-4	12	-	TRBJ1-1	ASSLSAGRTEAF
TRBV30	11	-	TRBJ2-3	AWSSGVGDTQY
TRBV4-3	13	-	TRBJ2-1	ASSQEPGLSDEQF
TRBV7-2	12	TRBD1	TRBJ1-5	ASSRDRTNQPQH
TRBV24-1	12	-	TRBJ2-7	ATSEGGSFYEQY
TRBV19	11	TRBD1	TRBJ2-1	ASVDRGLYEQF
TRBV28	13	TRBD1	TRBJ2-6	ASRSGTAGANVLT
TRBV6-5	14	-	TRBJ1-6	ASSYSWASHNSPPH
TRBV4-1	10	-	TRBJ2-3	ASSRHTDAQY
TRBV4-1	14	TRBD1	TRBJ1-4	ASSQERQGAGEKLF
TRBV7-2	11	TRBD1	TRBJ1-2	ASRYRGRGGYT
TRBV7-9	13	-	TRBJ1-1	ASSLAISGNTEAF
TRBV6-5	13	TRBD1	TRBJ1-2	ASRESGTGSDGYT
TRBV29-1	10	-	TRBJ2-3	SVEAGSRTQY
TRBV4-3	12	-	TRBJ2-1	ASSQAGLRNEQF
TRBV7-9	13	-	TRBJ2-3	ASSPLRGRGHTQY
TRBV7-2	13	-	TRBJ2-3	ASSLVQGPSDTQY
TRBV9	13	-	TRBJ2-1	ASSVDFSLSDKQF
TRBV29-1	12	TRBD2	TRBJ2-7	SVEEGEGRNEQY
TRBV2	14	-	TRBJ2-1	ASTPRPGVMSNEQF
TRBV10-3	11	-	TRBJ1-1	AISPRGNTEAF
TRBV29-1	14	TRBD2	TRBJ2-1	SVGAIAGARDNEQF
TRBV6-2/TRBV6-3	10	-	TRBJ2-1	ASSYLLNEQF
TRBV4-3	12	TRBD2	TRBJ2-3	ASSPRGAGDTQY
TRBV20-1	18	TRBD1	TRBJ1-3	SARSGTEIYPPISGNTIY
TRBV20-1	13	TRBD2	TRBJ2-4	SARDSSGPKNIQY
TRBV5-1	14	TRBD2	TRBJ2-3	ASSLLPSGGTDTQY
TRBV20-1	9	-	TRBJ2-1	SARDQVEQF
TRBV2	11	-	TRBJ1-2	ASSDRDVDGYT
TRBV18	12	TRBD2	TRBJ2-1	ASRLAGHDNEQF
TRBV6-1	12	-	TRBJ2-7	ASSGVGSSYEQY
TRBV20-1	13	TRBD2	TRBJ2-1	SARSLAGTYNEQF
TRBV7-9	14	-	TRBJ2-3	ASSDGSAGDTDTQY
TRBV28	13	TRBD1	TRBJ2-7	ASSTQDRGPYEQY